Sequencing of this T cell receptor (beta chain) was carried out in a study of blood T cell repertoires in COVID-19. Study information: T cells, B-cell-depleted T cells, or PBMCs supplied cDNA or gDNA.

Germline lookup yields CDR1 SGHNT and CDR2 YYREEE (reference sequence). The CDR3 consists of 14 residues. V gave up 4 bases and J gave up 1 base; unmatched junction bases: 4. TCRdb's copy holds only in-frame clones and misses some; the assay was immunoSEQ multiplex PCR. The sample has fewer than 80,000 clones, roughly 90% seen once; the top ten hold about 20%. The sample comprised peripheral blood. This sequence joins TRBV5-4 and TRBJ2-5; 7 nucleotides agree with TRBD1. The clonotype comes from a woman between 45 and 60 years old with active or convalescent COVID-19. The CDR3, as DNA: TGTGCCAGCAGCCGGACAGGACTCCAAGAGACCCAGTACTTC. This translates into CASSRTGLQETQYF.